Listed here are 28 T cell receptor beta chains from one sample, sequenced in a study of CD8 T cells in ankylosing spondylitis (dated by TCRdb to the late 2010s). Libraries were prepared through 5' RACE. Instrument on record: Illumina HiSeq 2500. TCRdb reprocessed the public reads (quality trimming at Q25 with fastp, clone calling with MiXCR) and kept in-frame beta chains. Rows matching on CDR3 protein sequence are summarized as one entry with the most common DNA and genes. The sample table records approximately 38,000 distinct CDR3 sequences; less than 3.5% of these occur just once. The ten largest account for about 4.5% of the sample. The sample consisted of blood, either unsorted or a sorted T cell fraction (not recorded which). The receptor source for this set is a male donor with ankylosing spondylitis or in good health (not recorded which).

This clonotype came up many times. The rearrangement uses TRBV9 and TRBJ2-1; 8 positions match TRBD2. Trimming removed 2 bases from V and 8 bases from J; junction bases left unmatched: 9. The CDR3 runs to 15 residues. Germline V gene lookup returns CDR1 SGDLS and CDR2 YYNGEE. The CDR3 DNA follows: TGTGCCAGCAGCGTTGGGACTAGTTCACCACATGAGCAGTTCTTC. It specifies CASSVGTSSPHEQFF.

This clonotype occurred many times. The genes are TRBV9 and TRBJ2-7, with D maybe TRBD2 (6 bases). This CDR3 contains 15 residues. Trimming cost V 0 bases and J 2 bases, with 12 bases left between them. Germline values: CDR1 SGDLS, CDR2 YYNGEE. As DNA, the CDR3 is TGTGCCAGCAGCGTAGCTCCCGCGGGACCCTACGAGCAGTACTTC. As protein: CASSVAPAGPYEQYF.

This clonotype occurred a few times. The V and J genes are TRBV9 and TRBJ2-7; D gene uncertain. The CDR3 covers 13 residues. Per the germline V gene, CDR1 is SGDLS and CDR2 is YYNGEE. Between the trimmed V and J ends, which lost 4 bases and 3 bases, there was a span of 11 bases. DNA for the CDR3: TGTGCCAGCAGCCAAACCCTAGGCTACGAGCAGTACTTC. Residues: CASSQTLGYEQYF.

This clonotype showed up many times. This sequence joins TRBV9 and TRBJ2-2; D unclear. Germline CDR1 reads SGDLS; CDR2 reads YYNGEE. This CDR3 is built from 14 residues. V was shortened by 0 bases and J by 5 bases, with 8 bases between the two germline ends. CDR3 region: CASSVAQRTGELFF. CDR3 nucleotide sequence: TGTGCCAGCAGCGTAGCCCAACGGACCGGGGAGCTGTTTTTT. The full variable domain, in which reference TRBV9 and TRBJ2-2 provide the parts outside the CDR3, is DSGVTQTPKHLITATGQRVTLRCSPRSGDLSVYWYQQSLDQGLQFLIQYYNGEERAKGNILERFSAQQFPDLHSELNLSSLELGDSALYFCASSVAQRTGELFFGEGSRLTVL.

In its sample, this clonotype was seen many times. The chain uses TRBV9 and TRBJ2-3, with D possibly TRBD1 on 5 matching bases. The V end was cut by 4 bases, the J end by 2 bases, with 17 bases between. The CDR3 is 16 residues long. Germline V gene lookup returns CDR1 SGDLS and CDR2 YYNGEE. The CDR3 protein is CASSPWGPDTTDTQYF. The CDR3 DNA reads TGTGCCAGCAGCCCCTGGGGCCCGGACACCACAGATACGCAGTATTTT.

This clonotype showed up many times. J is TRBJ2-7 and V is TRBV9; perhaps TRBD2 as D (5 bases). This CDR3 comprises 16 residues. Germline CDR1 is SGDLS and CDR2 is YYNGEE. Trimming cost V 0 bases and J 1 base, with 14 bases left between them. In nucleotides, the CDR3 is TGTGCCAGCAGCGTAGACAGCGGCCGTTTGTCCTACGAGCAGTACTTC. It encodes CASSVDSGRLSYEQYF.

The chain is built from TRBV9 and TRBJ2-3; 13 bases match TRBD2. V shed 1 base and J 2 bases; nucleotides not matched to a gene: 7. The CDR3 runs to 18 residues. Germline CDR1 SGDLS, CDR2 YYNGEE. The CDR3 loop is CASSVTSGRAKITDTQYF. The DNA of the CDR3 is TGTGCCAGCAGCGTAACTAGCGGGAGGGCCAAGATCACAGATACGCAGTATTTT.

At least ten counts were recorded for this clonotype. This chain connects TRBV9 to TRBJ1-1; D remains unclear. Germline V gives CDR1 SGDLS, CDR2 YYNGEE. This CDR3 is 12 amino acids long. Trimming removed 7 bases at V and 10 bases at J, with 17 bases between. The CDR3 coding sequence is TGTGCCAGCGGAAACCAACTGGGGTTAGCTTTCTTT. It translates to CASGNQLGLAFF.

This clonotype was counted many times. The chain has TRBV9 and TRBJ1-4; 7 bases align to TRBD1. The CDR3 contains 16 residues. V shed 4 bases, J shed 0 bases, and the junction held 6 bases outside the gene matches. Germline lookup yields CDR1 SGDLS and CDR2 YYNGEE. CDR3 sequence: CASSRGTASTNEKLFF. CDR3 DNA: TGTGCCAGCAGCCGAGGGACAGCCTCAACTAATGAAAAACTGTTTTTT. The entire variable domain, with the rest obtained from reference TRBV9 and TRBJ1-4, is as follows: DSGVTQTPKHLITATGQRVTLRCSPRSGDLSVYWYQQSLDQGLQFLIQYYNGEERAKGNILERFSAQQFPDLHSELNLSSLELGDSALYFCASSRGTASTNEKLFFGSGTQLSVL.

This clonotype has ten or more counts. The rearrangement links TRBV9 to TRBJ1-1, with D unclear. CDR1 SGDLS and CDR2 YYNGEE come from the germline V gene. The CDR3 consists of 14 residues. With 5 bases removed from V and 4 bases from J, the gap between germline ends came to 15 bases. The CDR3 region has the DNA TGTGCCAGCAGGCAACCTCTGGGGAGCACTGAAGCTTTCTTT. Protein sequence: CASRQPLGSTEAFF.

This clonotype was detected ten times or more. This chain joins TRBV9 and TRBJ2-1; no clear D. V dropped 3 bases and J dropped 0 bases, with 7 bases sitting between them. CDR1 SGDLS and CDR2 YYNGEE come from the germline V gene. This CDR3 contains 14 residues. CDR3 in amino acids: CASSEGFSYNEQFF. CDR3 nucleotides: TGTGCCAGCAGCGAGGGCTTCTCCTACAATGAGCAGTTCTTC.

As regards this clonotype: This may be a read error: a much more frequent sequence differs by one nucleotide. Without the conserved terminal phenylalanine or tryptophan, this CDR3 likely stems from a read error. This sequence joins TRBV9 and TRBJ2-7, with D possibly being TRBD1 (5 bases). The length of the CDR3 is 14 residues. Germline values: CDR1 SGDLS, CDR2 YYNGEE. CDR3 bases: TGTGCCAGCAGTGTAGCCAGGGCGCGCGACGAGCAGTACTTA. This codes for CASSVARARDEQYL.

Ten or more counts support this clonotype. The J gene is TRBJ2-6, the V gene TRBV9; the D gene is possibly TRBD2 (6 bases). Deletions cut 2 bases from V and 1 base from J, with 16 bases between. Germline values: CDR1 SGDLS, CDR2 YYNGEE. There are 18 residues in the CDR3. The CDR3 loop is CASSVAGTSQSGANVLTF. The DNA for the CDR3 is TGTGCCAGCAGCGTTGCGGGGACGAGTCAATCTGGGGCCAACGTCCTGACTTTC.

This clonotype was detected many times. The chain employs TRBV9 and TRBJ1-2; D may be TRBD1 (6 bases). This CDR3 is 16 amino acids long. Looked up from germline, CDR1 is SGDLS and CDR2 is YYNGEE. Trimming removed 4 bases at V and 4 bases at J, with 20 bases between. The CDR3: CASSPQGWEGSYGYTF. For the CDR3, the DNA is TGTGCCAGCAGCCCTCAGGGGTGGGAGGGTAGCTATGGCTACACCTTC.

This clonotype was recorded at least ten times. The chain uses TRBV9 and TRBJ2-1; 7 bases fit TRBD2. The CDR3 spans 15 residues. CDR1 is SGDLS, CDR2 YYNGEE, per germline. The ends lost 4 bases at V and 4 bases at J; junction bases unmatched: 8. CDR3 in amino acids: CASSPGVREYNEQFF. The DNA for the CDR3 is TGTGCCAGCAGCCCCGGAGTGCGGGAGTACAATGAGCAGTTCTTC.

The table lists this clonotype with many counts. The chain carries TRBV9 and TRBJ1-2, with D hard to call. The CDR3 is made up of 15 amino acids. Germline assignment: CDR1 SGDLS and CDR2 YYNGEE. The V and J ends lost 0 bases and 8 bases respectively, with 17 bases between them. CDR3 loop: CASSVEAGNLGGYTF. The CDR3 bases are TGTGCCAGCAGCGTAGAAGCAGGAAACCTGGGGGGCTACACCTTC.

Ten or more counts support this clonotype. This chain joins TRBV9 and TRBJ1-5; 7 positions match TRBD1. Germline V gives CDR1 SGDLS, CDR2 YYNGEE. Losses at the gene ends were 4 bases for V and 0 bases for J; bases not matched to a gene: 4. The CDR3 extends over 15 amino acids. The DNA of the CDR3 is TGTGCCAGCAGCTCCGGACAGGATAGCAATCAGCCCCAGCATTTT. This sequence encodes CASSSGQDSNQPQHF.

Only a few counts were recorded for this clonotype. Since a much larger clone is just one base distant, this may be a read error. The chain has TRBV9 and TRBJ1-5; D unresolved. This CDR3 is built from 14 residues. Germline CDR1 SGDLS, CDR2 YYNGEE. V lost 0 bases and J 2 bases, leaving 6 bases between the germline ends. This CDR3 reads CASSVGSGNQPQHF. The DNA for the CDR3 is TGTGCCAGCAGCGTAGGGTCAGGCAATCAGCCCCAGCATTTT.

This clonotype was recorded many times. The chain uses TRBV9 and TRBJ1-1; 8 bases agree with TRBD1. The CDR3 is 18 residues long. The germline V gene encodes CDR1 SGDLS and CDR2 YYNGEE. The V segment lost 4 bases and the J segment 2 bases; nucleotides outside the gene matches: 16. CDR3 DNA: TGTGCCAGCAGCCGAAGGGACTCAGGGGGCGAAACAAACACTGAAGCTTTCTTT. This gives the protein CASSRRDSGGETNTEAFF.

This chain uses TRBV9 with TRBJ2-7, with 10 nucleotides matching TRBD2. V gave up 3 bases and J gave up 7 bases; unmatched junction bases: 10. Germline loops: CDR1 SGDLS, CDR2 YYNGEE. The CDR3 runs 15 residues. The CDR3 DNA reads TGTGCCAGCAGCGCAGGAGCGGGAGGGCCGGGTGAGCAGTACTTC. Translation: CASSAGAGGPGEQYF.

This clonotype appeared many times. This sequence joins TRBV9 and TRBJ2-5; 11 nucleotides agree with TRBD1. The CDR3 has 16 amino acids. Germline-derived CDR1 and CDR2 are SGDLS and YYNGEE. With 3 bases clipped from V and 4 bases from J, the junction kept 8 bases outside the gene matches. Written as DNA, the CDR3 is TGTGCCAGCAGCGCCAGGGGCGGGACAGGGGGAGAGACCCAGTACTTC. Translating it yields CASSARGGTGGETQYF.

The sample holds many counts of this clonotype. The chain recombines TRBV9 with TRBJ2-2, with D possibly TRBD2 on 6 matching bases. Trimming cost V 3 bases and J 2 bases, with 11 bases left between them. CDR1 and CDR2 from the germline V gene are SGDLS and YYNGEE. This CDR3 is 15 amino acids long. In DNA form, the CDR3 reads TGTGCCAGCAGCGGGGTCGGACTAAACACCGGGGAGCTGTTTTTT. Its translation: CASSGVGLNTGELFF.

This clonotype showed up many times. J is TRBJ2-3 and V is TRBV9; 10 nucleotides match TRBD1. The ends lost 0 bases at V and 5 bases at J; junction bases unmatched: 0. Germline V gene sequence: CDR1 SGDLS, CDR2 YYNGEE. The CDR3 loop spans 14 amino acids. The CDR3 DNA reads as TGTGCCAGCAGCGTAGGGACAGGGGGAGATACGCAGTATTTT. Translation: CASSVGTGGDTQYF.

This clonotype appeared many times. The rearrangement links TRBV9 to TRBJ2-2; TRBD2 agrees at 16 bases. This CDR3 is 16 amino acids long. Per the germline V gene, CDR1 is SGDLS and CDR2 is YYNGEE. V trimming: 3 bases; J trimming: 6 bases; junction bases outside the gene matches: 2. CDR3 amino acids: CASSAGLAGGPGELFF. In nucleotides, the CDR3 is TGTGCCAGCAGCGCGGGACTAGCGGGAGGGCCCGGGGAGCTGTTTTTT.

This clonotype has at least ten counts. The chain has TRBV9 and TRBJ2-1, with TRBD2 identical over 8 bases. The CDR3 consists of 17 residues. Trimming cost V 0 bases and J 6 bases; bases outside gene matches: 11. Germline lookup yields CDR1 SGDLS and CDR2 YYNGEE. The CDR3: CASSVVGSGIFANEQFF. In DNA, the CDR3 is TGTGCCAGCAGCGTAGTTGGTAGCGGGATTTTTGCCAATGAGCAGTTCTTC.

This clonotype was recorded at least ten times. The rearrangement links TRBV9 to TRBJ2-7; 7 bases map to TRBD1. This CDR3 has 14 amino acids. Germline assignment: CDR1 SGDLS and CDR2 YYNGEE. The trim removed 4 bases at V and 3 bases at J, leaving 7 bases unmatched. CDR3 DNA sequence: TGTGCCAGCAGCTTCCGGGACAGCGGCTACGAGCAGTACTTC. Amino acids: CASSFRDSGYEQYF.

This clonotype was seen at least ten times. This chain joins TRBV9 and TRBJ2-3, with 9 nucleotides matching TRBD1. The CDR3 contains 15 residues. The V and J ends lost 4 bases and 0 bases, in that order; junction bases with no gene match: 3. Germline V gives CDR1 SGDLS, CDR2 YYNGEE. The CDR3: CASSLTGGSTDTQYF. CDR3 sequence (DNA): TGTGCCAGCAGCCTGACAGGGGGGAGCACAGATACGCAGTATTTT.

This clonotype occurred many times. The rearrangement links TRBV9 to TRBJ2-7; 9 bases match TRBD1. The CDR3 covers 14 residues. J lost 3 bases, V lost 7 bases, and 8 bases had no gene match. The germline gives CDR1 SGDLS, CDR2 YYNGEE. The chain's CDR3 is CASSRQGGDYEQYF. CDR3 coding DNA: TGTGCCAGCTCCCGACAGGGGGGAGACTACGAGCAGTACTTC.